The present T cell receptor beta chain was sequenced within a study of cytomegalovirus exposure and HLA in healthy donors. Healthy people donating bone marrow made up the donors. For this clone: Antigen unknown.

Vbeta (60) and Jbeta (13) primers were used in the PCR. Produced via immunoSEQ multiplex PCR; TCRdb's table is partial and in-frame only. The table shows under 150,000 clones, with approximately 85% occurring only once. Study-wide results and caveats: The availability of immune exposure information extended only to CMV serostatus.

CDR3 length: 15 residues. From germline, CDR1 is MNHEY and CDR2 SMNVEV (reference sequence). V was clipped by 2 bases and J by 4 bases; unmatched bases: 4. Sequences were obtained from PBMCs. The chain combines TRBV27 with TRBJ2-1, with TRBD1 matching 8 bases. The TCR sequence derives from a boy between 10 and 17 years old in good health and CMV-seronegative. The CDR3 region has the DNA TGTGCCAGCAGTTTAACGTGGGACAGGTACAATGAGCAGTTCTTC. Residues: CASSLTWDRYNEQFF.